The rows below give T cell receptor beta chains drawn from one sample of a study of blood T cell repertoires in COVID-19. Produced via immunoSEQ multiplex PCR; TCRdb's table is partial and in-frame only. This sample has about 200,000 clones, with about four fifths found just once. The sample taken for sequencing was peripheral blood. The receptors were sampled from a woman over 75 with acute or convalescent COVID-19. CDR3s include the opening cysteine and the closing phenylalanine or tryptophan. D genes are given only for firm matches. Some rows mark clone size as missing; the rest say once, few, many or name a class of expanded clone.

TRBJ1-5	NA	TRBV18	NA	TGTGCCAGCTCACCCTCAGGGACAAGTAGCAATCAGCCCCAGCATTTT	CASSPSGTSSNQPQHF
TRBJ2-1	NA	TRBV3-1/TRBV3-2	TRBD1	TGTGCCAGCAGCCAAGCAGGGACAGGGGAAGGCTCCTACAATGAGCAGTTCTTC	CASSQAGTGEGSYNEQFF
TRBJ2-5	NA	TRBV28	TRBD2	TGTGCCAGCAGACCCCGACTAGCGGGAGAAGAGACCCAGTACTTC	CASRPRLAGEETQYF
TRBJ1-5	NA	TRBV28	NA	TGTGCCAGCAGGGAGGGGAATCAGCCCCAGCATTTT	CASREGNQPQHF
TRBJ2-1	NA	TRBV7-3	TRBD2	TGTGCCAGCAGCCTGACTAGCGGGATAGTAAATGAGCAGTTCTTC	CASSLTSGIVNEQFF
TRBJ2-3	NA	TRBV2	NA	TGTGCCAGCAGTGGGCAGGTTAGCACAGATACGCAGTATTTT	CASSGQVSTDTQYF
TRBJ1-5	NA	TRBV19	NA	TGTGCCAGTATCCCACGGGGGGTTTTCAATCAGCCCCAGCATTTT	CASIPRGVFNQPQHF
TRBJ1-5	NA	TRBV19	NA	TGTGCCAGTAGTCCGGGGGGCGGCCAGCCCCAGCATTTT	CASSPGGGQPQHF
TRBJ1-1	NA	TRBV3-1/TRBV3-2	TRBD1	TGTGCCAGCAGCCAAAGGACAGGGAACACTGAAGCTTTCTTT	CASSQRTGNTEAFF
TRBJ2-7	few	TRBV6-1	NA	TGTGCCAGCAGTGAACTCAGAGACACCTACGAGCAGTACTTC	CASSELRDTYEQYF
TRBJ1-2	NA	TRBV11-3	NA	TGTGCCAGCAGCTTGGGAACTGGACAGAATGGCTACACCTTC	CASSLGTGQNGYTF
TRBJ2-7	NA	TRBV4-1	TRBD2	TGCGCCAGCAGCTTTGAACTAGCGGGAGGATACGAGCAGTACTTC	CASSFELAGGYEQYF
TRBJ2-1	NA	TRBV23-1	TRBD2	TGCGCCAGCAGTCCCTCGGGTTGGCTAGCGGGGGGGTACAATGAGCAGTTCTTC	CASSPSGWLAGGYNEQFF
TRBJ2-7	NA	TRBV5-1	TRBD2	TGCGCCAGCAGCTCGCTAGCGGGAGAAGGCTACGAGCAGTACTTC	CASSSLAGEGYEQYF
TRBJ2-7	NA	TRBV11-2	TRBD1	TGTGCCAGCAGCCCGGACAGGGACGTGAGCGAGCAGTACTTC	CASSPDRDVSEQYF
TRBJ1-5	NA	TRBV19	NA	TGTGCCAGTAGTATGAATCCAGGGGCTCCCAATCAGCCCCAGCATTTT	CASSMNPGAPNQPQHF
TRBJ1-6	NA	TRBV13	NA	TGTGCCAGCAGCTCCCGACTGGACCCCTCCGGGGTATATTCACCCCTCCACTTT	CASSSRLDPSGVYSPLHF
TRBJ2-1	NA	TRBV3-1/TRBV3-2	TRBD2	TGTGCCAGCAGCCAAGATAGGGCGGGGGGACTCAAGCAGTTCTTC	CASSQDRAGGLKQFF
TRBJ2-1	NA	TRBV6-2/TRBV6-3	NA	TGTGCCAGCAGCCTGGGGGGTAATGAGCAGTTCTTC	CASSLGGNEQFF
TRBJ2-5	NA	TRBV30	TRBD2	TGTGCCTGGAGTGCCGGGGGGTTCGGAGAGACCCAGTACTTC	CAWSAGGFGETQYF
TRBJ2-7	NA	TRBV19	NA	TGTGCCAGTAGTACCACAGGAACCTACGAGCAGTACTTC	CASSTTGTYEQYF
TRBJ1-6	NA	TRBV7-3	TRBD1	TGTGCCAGCAGCTTGACAGGGGGTGATAATTCACCCCTCCACTTT	CASSLTGGDNSPLHF
TRBJ2-7	NA	TRBV20-1	NA	TGCAGTGCTAGTGACACAGGGAAGAGCTACGAGCAGTACTTC	CSASDTGKSYEQYF
TRBJ2-5	NA	TRBV5-1	TRBD2	TGCGCCAGCAGCTTGCGACTAGCGGGAGGGCTGGGGGAGACCCAGTACTTC	CASSLRLAGGLGETQYF
TRBJ2-5	NA	TRBV19	NA	TGTGCCAGTAGTACAGGTACCCAAGAGACCCAGTACTTC	CASSTGTQETQYF
TRBJ1-2	NA	TRBV6-5	TRBD1	TGTGCCAGCAGCCTCCGGGGGACAGACTATGGCTACACCTTC	CASSLRGTDYGYTF